These T cell receptor beta chains were read from a single sample in a study of cytomegalovirus exposure and HLA in healthy donors. The assay was immunoSEQ multiplex PCR, and TCRdb's table has in-frame clones only and misses some. This sample has about 120,000 clones; about four fifths occur once, and the top ten carry 8.8%. Sequenced: PBMCs. These receptors originate from a female donor in good health and CMV-seropositive. The CDR3 runs from the conserved cysteine through the conserved F or W. Fields, in order: clone size, V gene, D gene, J gene, CDR3 protein, CDR3 DNA. The D gene is left open where the match is weak. Not all rows give a size; the values are once, few, many and, for expanded clones, a class.

NA,TRBV6-6,NA,TRBJ1-1,CASSYSRVYTEAFF,TGTGCCAGCAGTTACTCTCGGGTCTACACTGAAGCTTTCTTT
NA,TRBV28,TRBD1,TRBJ1-5,CASSFVPGRGDQPQHF,TGTGCCAGCAGTTTCGTCCCTGGCAGGGGGGATCAGCCCCAGCATTTT
NA,TRBV18,TRBD1,TRBJ2-3,CASSPGQGADTQYF,TGTGCCAGCTCCCCGGGACAGGGCGCAGATACGCAGTATTTT
NA,TRBV25-1,NA,TRBJ1-2,CASSESGGNYGYTF,TGTGCCAGCAGTGAATCTGGCGGTAACTATGGCTACACCTTC
NA,TRBV7-9,TRBD1,TRBJ2-2,CASSPTQGFAGELFF,TGTGCCAGCAGCCCGACACAGGGGTTCGCCGGGGAGCTGTTTTTT
NA,TRBV11-2,NA,TRBJ1-1,CASSLGVNTEAFF,TGTGCCAGCAGCTTAGGAGTGAACACTGAAGCTTTCTTT
NA,TRBV6-1,NA,TRBJ1-1,CASSAFPGEQGRRAFF,TGTGCCAGCAGTGCCTTCCCAGGGGAACAGGGTCGGAGAGCTTTCTTT
NA,TRBV5-4,NA,TRBJ1-4,CASSLASGRSSEKLFF,TGTGCCAGCAGCTTGGCTTCGGGGAGGAGCAGTGAAAAACTGTTTTTT
few,TRBV5-1,TRBD2,TRBJ2-2,CASSLAGANTGELFF,TGCGCCAGCAGCCTAGCGGGAGCGAACACCGGGGAGCTGTTTTTT
NA,TRBV6-5,NA,TRBJ1-6,CASSSTGIDSPLHF,TGTGCCAGCAGCTCAACAGGGATTGATTCACCCCTCCACTTT
NA,TRBV5-6,NA,TRBJ2-2,CASSLGVSTKELFF,TGTGCCAGCAGCTTAGGGGTGTCCACAAAGGAGCTGTTTTTT
few,TRBV5-1,TRBD1,TRBJ2-3,CASSLGTGLDTQYF,TGCGCCAGCAGCTTGGGGACAGGGTTAGATACGCAGTATTTT
once,TRBV5-1,TRBD2,TRBJ2-3,CASSLGGSSTDTQYF,TGCGCCAGCAGCCTCGGGGGGTCTAGCACAGATACGCAGTATTTT
NA,TRBV30,TRBD1,TRBJ1-1,CAWDRGVGTEAFF,TGTGCCTGGGACAGGGGGGTTGGAACTGAAGCTTTCTTT
NA,TRBV5-1,TRBD1,TRBJ2-7,CASSSGTGMMLQYF,TGCGCCAGCAGCTCCGGGACAGGGATGATGCTGCAGTACTTC
NA,TRBV7-8,NA,TRBJ2-7,CASSPGRRLAYEQYF,TGTGCCAGCAGCCCAGGGCGGCGGTTGGCCTACGAGCAGTACTTC
NA,TRBV4-2,TRBD2,TRBJ2-2,CASSQDRGEFGELFF,TGTGCCAGCAGCCAAGACCGGGGGGAATTCGGGGAGCTGTTTTTT
NA,TRBV11-2,NA,TRBJ1-2,CASNAGNYGYTF,TGTGCCAGCAATGCAGGGAACTATGGCTACACCTTC
once,TRBV19,NA,TRBJ2-5,CASSANQYGSLRETQYF,TGTGCCAGTAGTGCGAATCAATACGGGAGCCTTAGGGAGACCCAGTACTTC
NA,TRBV7-9,TRBD1,TRBJ1-5,CASSLGVGTANQPQHF,TGTGCCAGCAGCTTAGGGGTGGGGACAGCGAATCAGCCCCAGCATTTT
once,TRBV6-6,NA,TRBJ1-1,CASRARGGWENTEAFF,TGTGCCAGCAGAGCGCGGGGGGGGTGGGAGAACACTGAAGCTTTCTTT
once,TRBV7-9,NA,TRBJ1-2,CASSSGVGVSSYGYTF,TGTGCCAGCAGCTCAGGGGTGGGAGTCAGCTCCTATGGCTACACCTTC
once,TRBV9,NA,TRBJ1-4,CASSPDGQINEKLFF,TGTGCCAGCAGCCCTGATGGGCAGATTAATGAAAAACTGTTTTTT
once,TRBV9,NA,TRBJ2-3,CASSVEGTDTQYF,TGTGCCAGCAGCGTAGAGGGGACAGATACGCAGTATTTT
NA,TRBV10-3,TRBD2,TRBJ2-7,CAISDRGLDLSYEQYF,TGTGCCATCAGTGACCGGGGACTAGACCTCTCCTACGAGCAGTACTTC
NA,TRBV9,NA,TRBJ2-5,CASSVEARGETQYF,TGTGCCAGCAGCGTAGAGGCCCGCGGGGAGACCCAGTACTTC
once,TRBV5-1,TRBD1,TRBJ2-3,CASSLESRTGADTQYF,TGCGCCAGCAGCTTGGAGTCTCGGACAGGGGCAGATACGCAGTATTTT
NA,TRBV5-1,TRBD2,TRBJ2-1,CASSLPTGGPYNEQFF,TGCGCCAGCAGCTTGCCTACGGGGGGGCCCTACAATGAGCAGTTCTTC
NA,TRBV5-1,NA,TRBJ1-1,CASSLVEGGFTEAFF,TGCGCCAGCAGCTTGGTGGAGGGAGGATTCACTGAAGCTTTCTTT
NA,TRBV7-9,NA,TRBJ2-7,CSSSLGQGRHYEQYF,TGTTCCAGCAGCTTAGGTCAGGGGCGGCACTACGAGCAGTACTTC
NA,TRBV7-9,TRBD1,TRBJ1-2,CASSATGGLGYTF,TGTGCCAGCAGCGCAACAGGGGGCCTTGGCTACACCTTC
NA,TRBV6-5,NA,TRBJ2-7,CASSYSYRTYEQYF,TGTGCCAGCAGTTACTCGTACCGAACCTACGAGCAGTACTTC
few,TRBV9,NA,TRBJ1-3,CASSVKGGIF,TGTGCCAGCAGCGTGAAAGGAGGGATATTT
few,TRBV7-8,NA,TRBJ1-2,CASSALWTAGYTF,TGTGCCAGCAGCGCCCTTTGGACAGCTGGCTACACCTTC
NA,TRBV10-3,TRBD1,TRBJ1-1,CAVGGQGELNTEAFF,TGTGCCGTCGGGGGACAGGGGGAACTGAACACTGAAGCTTTCTTT
NA,TRBV4-2,NA,TRBJ1-3,CASSQRPGESPGNTIYF,TGTGCCAGCAGCCAAAGACCTGGGGAGTCACCTGGAAACACCATATATTTT
NA,TRBV21-1,NA,TRBJ1-5,CASSKPVRDMDSNQPQHF,TGTGCCAGCAGCAAGCCTGTCCGGGACATGGATAGCAATCAGCCCCAGCATTTT
NA,TRBV7-2,TRBD2,TRBJ2-1,CASSPGGSSYNEQFF,TGTGCCAGCAGCCCGGGGGGTAGCTCCTACAATGAGCAGTTCTTC
NA,TRBV7-2,NA,TRBJ1-2,CASSSRQLSGYTF,TGTGCCAGCAGCTCGCGGCAGCTGAGTGGCTACACCTTC
NA,TRBV10-3,NA,TRBJ2-7,CAISEQGPSYEQYF,TGTGCCATCAGTGAGCAGGGCCCGTCCTACGAGCAGTACTTC
NA,TRBV30,NA,TRBJ2-5,CAWSVHTVETQYF,TGTGCCTGGAGTGTCCACACCGTCGAGACCCAGTACTTC
NA,TRBV7-9,NA,TRBJ1-1,CASSLGQMNTEAFF,TGTGCCAGCAGCTTAGGCCAGATGAACACTGAAGCTTTCTTT
NA,TRBV5-5,NA,TRBJ1-4,CASSLASGFEKLFF,TGTGCCAGCAGCTTGGCCTCCGGGTTTGAAAAACTGTTTTTT
NA,TRBV9,TRBD2,TRBJ2-1,CASSLTSGGRNEQFF,TGTGCCAGCAGCCTGACTAGCGGGGGGAGGAATGAGCAGTTCTTC
once,TRBV5-1,TRBD1,TRBJ2-5,CASSPRDRGWTETQYF,TGCGCCAGCAGCCCCCGGGACAGGGGGTGGACAGAGACCCAGTACTTC
once,TRBV9,NA,TRBJ2-1,CASSVSLPSSSYNEQFF,TGTGCCAGCAGCGTATCTCTTCCCTCGAGCTCCTACAATGAGCAGTTCTTC
NA,TRBV19,TRBD1,TRBJ2-4,CASRGTGVDLQYF,TGTGCCAGTAGGGGGACAGGAGTTGACCTTCAGTACTTC
NA,TRBV27,TRBD1,TRBJ2-3,CASSSRQGWTDTQYF,TGTGCCAGCAGTTCTAGACAGGGCTGGACAGATACGCAGTATTTT
NA,TRBV27,NA,TRBJ1-5,CASRRDTSFYSNQPQHF,TGTGCCAGCAGACGGGACACCTCCTTCTATAGCAATCAGCCCCAGCATTTT
NA,TRBV5-6,TRBD2,TRBJ2-3,CASFTSAGTDTQYF,TGTGCCAGCTTTACTAGCGCAGGCACAGATACGCAGTATTTT
few,TRBV14,TRBD1,TRBJ1-2,CASSLRTGGRGYTF,TGTGCCAGCAGCCTCAGAACAGGGGGCAGAGGCTACACCTTC
NA,TRBV5-4,TRBD1,TRBJ2-2,CATSKQGAVTGELFF,TGTGCCACCTCGAAACAGGGGGCGGTCACCGGGGAGCTGTTTTTT
NA,TRBV9,TRBD1,TRBJ1-2,CASSAPSTGDGYTF,TGTGCCAGCAGCGCCCCCTCGACAGGGGATGGCTACACCTTC